The rows below give T cell receptor beta chains drawn from one sample of a study of T-cell memory formation after mild COVID-19. TCRdb fed the 5' RACE reads into MiXCR, producing one record per CDR3 protein. The table has 50,000 or so distinct CDR3 sequences, around 30% seen once. The sample taken for sequencing was PBMCs or a T cell subset sorted from them (not recorded which). The source is a man between 18 and 29 years old who had mild COVID-19 (a few samples of this study predate the infection). Cell type and time point are not known. Both conserved end residues are part of each CDR3. Fields, in order: J gene, clone size, D gene, V gene, CDR3 DNA, CDR3 protein. The D gene is left open where the match is weak. Size is stated for part of the rows, as once, few or many counts, or as a class when the clone is expanded.

J: TRBJ2-5
size: NA
D: TRBD1
V: TRBV10-3
DNA: TGTGCCATCAGCACAGGGGGGAACCTTCAAGAGACCCAGTACTTC
CDR3: CAISTGGNLQETQYF

J: TRBJ2-1
size: once
D: TRBD1
V: TRBV9
DNA: TGTGCCAGCAGCGTTTTCGGAACAGGGGGCAGTGAGCAGTTCTTC
CDR3: CASSVFGTGGSEQFF

J: TRBJ2-1
size: NA
D: NA
V: TRBV2
DNA: TGTGCCAGCAGGACCCCGGGCTCGGAGGTCCGATGGAATGAGCAGTTCTTC
CDR3: CASRTPGSEVRWNEQFF

J: TRBJ1-6
size: NA
D: TRBD1
V: TRBV6-5
DNA: TGTGCCAGCAGTTACCCTCCTAGGGACAGGGGCTTGCATTCACCCCTCCACTTT
CDR3: CASSYPPRDRGLHSPLHF

J: TRBJ1-1
size: NA
D: TRBD1
V: TRBV5-1
DNA: TGCGCCAGCAGCTTTTTCCCGGGACAGGGGAACACTGAAGCTTTCTTT
CDR3: CASSFFPGQGNTEAFF

J: TRBJ2-3
size: NA
D: NA
V: TRBV29-1
DNA: TGCAGCGTTGAAGATCTTTCGGCAGATACGCAGTATTTT
CDR3: CSVEDLSADTQYF

J: TRBJ2-5
size: NA
D: NA
V: TRBV5-5
DNA: TGTGCCAGCAGCCCATCAGGGGAGGAGACCCAGTACTTC
CDR3: CASSPSGEETQYF

J: TRBJ1-2
size: few
D: NA
V: TRBV27
DNA: TGTGCCAGCAGTTTACAGGCCGACTGGTATGGCTACACCTTC
CDR3: CASSLQADWYGYTF

J: TRBJ2-5
size: NA
D: NA
V: TRBV7-6
DNA: TGTGCCAGCAGCTTAGAGTCGGGGCGGGCCGAGACCCAGTACTTC
CDR3: CASSLESGRAETQYF

J: TRBJ2-7
size: NA
D: NA
V: TRBV5-1
DNA: TGCGCCAGCAGTCCCGGGCCCAGCTCCTACGAGCAGTACTTC
CDR3: CASSPGPSSYEQYF

J: TRBJ2-3
size: many
D: TRBD2
V: TRBV7-2
DNA: TGTGCCAGCAGCGGGTCGAAGGAGCGGGGATTAGATACGCAGTATTTT
CDR3: CASSGSKERGLDTQYF

J: TRBJ2-3
size: few
D: NA
V: TRBV9
DNA: TGTGCCAGCAGCGTAGAGGGAAGCACAGATACGCAGTATTTT
CDR3: CASSVEGSTDTQYF

J: TRBJ2-5
size: NA
D: NA
V: TRBV27
DNA: TGTGCCAGCAGTTTATCTGGGGTGACAGGCGGAGAGACCCAGTACTTC
CDR3: CASSLSGVTGGETQYF

J: TRBJ2-1
size: few
D: TRBD2
V: TRBV2
DNA: TGTGCCAGCAGTGGTGGGAGGGTCCGGGATGAGCAGTTCTTC
CDR3: CASSGGRVRDEQFF

J: TRBJ2-2
size: many
D: NA
V: TRBV7-9
DNA: TGTGCCAGCAGCTTAGCTCCGGTCGGGGAGCTGTTTTTT
CDR3: CASSLAPVGELFF

J: TRBJ2-3
size: once
D: NA
V: TRBV10-3
DNA: TGTGCCATCAGTGAGTCAAAGACAGCCGGTACGCAGTATTTT
CDR3: CAISESKTAGTQYF

J: TRBJ2-3
size: few
D: TRBD1
V: TRBV15
DNA: TGTGCCACCAGCGGAGGGACAGGAAACACAGATACGCAGTATTTT
CDR3: CATSGGTGNTDTQYF

J: TRBJ2-7
size: NA
D: NA
V: TRBV10-2
DNA: TGCGCCAGCGGGCGGGTCGGTGAGCAGTACTTC
CDR3: CASGRVGEQYF

J: TRBJ2-5
size: NA
D: TRBD2
V: TRBV7-2
DNA: TGTGCCAGCAGCAAGACGAGCGGGGGTGACGAGACCCAGTACTTC
CDR3: CASSKTSGGDETQYF

J: TRBJ2-3
size: few
D: NA
V: TRBV12-3/TRBV12-4
DNA: TGTGCCAGCAACTCGGGGGTGCTCACAGATACGCAGTATTTT
CDR3: CASNSGVLTDTQYF

J: TRBJ2-7
size: many
D: TRBD1
V: TRBV4-2
DNA: TGTGCCAGCAGCCAAGTTTTCGGGGCAGGGGGCTACGAGCAGTACTTC
CDR3: CASSQVFGAGGYEQYF